These 29 T cell receptor beta chains originate from one sample sequenced in a study of cytomegalovirus exposure and HLA in healthy donors. PCR employed 60 Vbeta and 13 Jbeta primers. Measured with immunoSEQ multiplex PCR; TCRdb has only the in-frame clones, and not every one. This sample has about 120,000 clones, with 75% to 90% found just once. The sample taken for sequencing was PBMCs. The source of these receptors is a female donor in good health and CMV-seropositive.

The chain carries TRBV5-8 and TRBJ2-3; 10 nucleotides line up with TRBD1. The CDR3 is made up of 17 amino acids. After removal of 0 bases from V and 3 bases from J, the junction contained 7 bases not matched to a gene. The germline CDR1 and CDR2 sequences are SGHTS and YDEGEE. The CDR3 reads CASSLGQGAYRTDTQYF. Written as DNA, the CDR3 is TGTGCCAGCAGCTTGGGACAGGGGGCCTACCGAACAGATACGCAGTATTTT.

The V and J genes are TRBV2 and TRBJ1-5; D gene uncertain. CDR1 SNHLY and CDR2 FYNNEI come from the germline V gene. The CDR3 is 14 amino acids. Trimming cost V 6 bases and J 9 bases, with 18 bases left between them. In DNA, the CDR3 is TGTGCCAGCAGCCTTGGACCCGGGAGATGGCCCCAGCATTTT. It is translated as CASSLGPGRWPQHF.

The chain joins TRBV10-1 to TRBJ2-1; 8 nucleotides match TRBD2. CDR3 size: 15 residues. Germline CDR1 and CDR2: WNHNN and SYGVQD (reference sequence). Germline trimming cut 4 bases from V and 8 bases from J; bases unmatched to any gene: 10. DNA of the CDR3: TGCGCCAGCAGTGGACCCGGGGGGGTTGGGTATGAGCAGTTCTTC. Amino acid sequence: CASSGPGGVGYEQFF.

CDR3 residues: CASSAPGLNSYNEQFF. The CDR3 DNA reads as TGTGCCAGCAGCGCTCCGGGACTGAACTCCTACAATGAGCAGTTCTTC. This chain connects TRBV9 to TRBJ2-1; possible D gene TRBD2, 6 bases. The CDR3 contains 16 residues. The V and J ends lost 3 bases and 0 bases respectively, with 13 bases between them. Germline V gives CDR1 SGDLS, CDR2 YYNGEE.

The J gene is TRBJ1-6, the V gene TRBV6-5; 9 bases are shared with TRBD1. There are 16 residues in the CDR3. The germline CDR1 and CDR2 sequences are MNHEY and SVGAGI. V was pared by 4 bases and J by 13 bases, with 14 bases of the junction left unmatched. As DNA, the CDR3 is TGTGCCAGCAGTTCCATTACGGCTACAGGGGGCTTCCCCCTCCACTTT. This sequence encodes CASSSITATGGFPLHF.

This chain joins TRBV30 and TRBJ2-7, with a tentative D call TRBD1 (6 bases). CDR3 length equals 12 residues. V gave up 5 bases and J gave up 2 bases, with 10 bases separating them. Germline-derived CDR1 and CDR2 are GTSNPN and SVGIG (reference sequence). CDR3 sequence (DNA): TGTGCCTGGGGGGACACCCCCTACGAGCAGTACTTC. Protein product: CAWGDTPYEQYF.

This chain uses TRBV5-4 with TRBJ2-7; D uncertain. Germline CDR1 SGHNT, CDR2 YYREEE (reference sequence). Trimming removed 2 bases from V and 6 bases from J, with 15 bases in between. The CDR3 totals 14 residues. As DNA, the CDR3 is TGTGCCAGCAGCTTAGAAAGGCGTGGCGGCGAGCAGTACTTC. It encodes CASSLERRGGEQYF.

The rearrangement links TRBV4-3 to TRBJ2-3; 10 bases agree with TRBD1. This CDR3 is 17 amino acids long. Germline CDR1 LGHNA, CDR2 YSLEER. Unmatched junction bases numbered 8, after V lost 0 bases and J lost 5 bases. Here the CDR3 DNA reads TGCGCCAGCAGCCAAGATAGGGGGACAGGGGTGGTAGATACGCAGTATTTT. It is translated as CASSQDRGTGVVDTQYF.

The J gene is TRBJ2-1, the V gene TRBV29-1, with 9 bases fitting TRBD1. Germline-derived CDR1 and CDR2 are SQVTM and ANQGSEA. V lost 3 bases, J lost 7 bases, and 4 bases stayed unmatched. CDR3 size: 13 residues. The CDR3 spells CSVEGTGRNEQFF. The CDR3 DNA reads TGCAGCGTTGAGGGGACAGGGAGAAATGAGCAGTTCTTC.

This chain links TRBV27 with TRBJ2-7; 8 positions agree with TRBD1. V shed 6 bases, J shed 2 bases, and the junction held 6 bases outside the gene matches. CDR1 is MNHEY, CDR2 SMNVEV, per germline (reference sequence). The CDR3 totals 14 residues. In nucleotides, the CDR3 is TGTGCCAGCAGCCCCGGACAGGGTCCCTACGAGCAGTACTTC. Translation gives CASSPGQGPYEQYF.

CDR3 in amino acids: CASSSLDRKNQPQHF. CDR3 sequence (DNA): TGTGCCAGCAGCTCACTCGACAGAAAAAATCAGCCCCAGCATTTT. The V and J genes are TRBV5-6 and TRBJ1-5, with D perhaps TRBD1 (5 bases). Between the trimmed V and J ends, which lost 3 bases and 4 bases, there was a span of 14 bases. Germline CDR1 and CDR2: SGHDT and YYEEEE. The CDR3 runs to 15 residues. The full variable domain, its missing parts supplied by reference TRBV5-6 and TRBJ1-5, is DAGVTQSPTHLIKTRGQQVTLRCSPKSGHDTVSWYQQALGQGPQFIFQYYEEEERQRGNFPDRFSGHQFPNYSSELNVNALLLGDSALYLCASSSLDRKNQPQHFGDGTRLSIL.

The CDR3 nucleotides read TGTGCCAGCAGCTTGGGGACAGGGGGCGTTAAAAGGGTGAACACTGAAGCTTTCTTT. Translation gives CASSLGTGGVKRVNTEAFF. V is TRBV5-4 and J is TRBJ1-1; 11 bases match TRBD1. This CDR3 region has 19 residues. CDR1 is SGHNT, CDR2 YYREEE, per germline (reference sequence). V shed 0 bases, J shed 0 bases, and the junction held 10 bases outside the gene matches.

The rearrangement joins TRBV18 to TRBJ2-3, with 8 bases matching TRBD2. CDR1 and CDR2 (germline): KGHSH, LQKENI. The CDR3 totals 14 residues. V was pared by 8 bases and J by 5 bases, with 9 bases of the junction left unmatched. The CDR3 DNA follows: TGTGCCAGCACTGGGGGGACTAGTGGAGATACGCAGTATTTT. Amino acid sequence: CASTGGTSGDTQYF. Complete variable domain (other parts from reference TRBV18 and TRBJ2-3): NAGVMQNPRHLVRRRGQEARLRCSPMKGHSHVYWYRQLPEEGLKFMVYLQKENIIDESGMPKERFSAEFPKEGPSILRIQQVVRGDSAAYFCASTGGTSGDTQYFGPGTRLTVL.

J is TRBJ2-5 and V is TRBV7-9; TRBD2 agrees at 10 bases. Germline assignment: CDR1 SEHNR and CDR2 FQNEAQ (reference sequence). V lost 1 base, J lost 5 bases, and 7 bases stayed unmatched. The length of the CDR3 is 16 residues. The CDR3 DNA sequence: TGTGCCAGCAGCTTAGGCCTAGCGGGGGCAGGCGAGACCCAGTACTTC. Amino acid sequence: CASSLGLAGAGETQYF.

The CDR3 loop is CAISDLLAGDTYNEQFF. The CDR3, as DNA: TGTGCCATCAGTGATCTACTAGCGGGGGACACCTACAATGAGCAGTTCTTC. The chain links TRBV10-3 to TRBJ2-1, with 11 bases aligning to TRBD2. CDR3 length equals 17 residues. J was trimmed by 2 bases and V by 3 bases; bases with no gene match: 6. Germline CDR1 ENHRY, CDR2 SYGVKD.

The chain carries TRBV30 and TRBJ1-1; possible D gene TRBD1, 5 bases. CDR3 length: 11 residues. Germline V gene sequence: CDR1 GTSNPN, CDR2 SVGIG (reference sequence). V dropped 7 bases and J dropped 11 bases, with 17 bases sitting between them. The CDR3 DNA follows: TGTGCCTTATATAGTTGGGGGGAGGCTTTCTTT. This sequence encodes CALYSWGEAFF.

The rearrangement uses TRBV6-5 and TRBJ1-6; weak D call: TRBD1 (5 bases). This CDR3 is built from 14 residues. Trimming pared 3 bases from V and 8 bases from J, leaving 11 bases between. Germline V gives CDR1 MNHEY, CDR2 SVGAGI. The CDR3: CASSYGRGDSPLHF. The CDR3 coding sequence is TGTGCCAGCAGTTATGGGCGGGGGGATTCACCCCTCCACTTT.

The chain employs TRBV4-3 and TRBJ2-6, with a weak D call TRBD1 (5 bases). V dropped 0 bases and J dropped 0 bases, with 15 bases sitting between them. Germline V gene data show CDR1 as LGHNA and CDR2 as YSLEER. The CDR3 sequence is 19 residues long. The CDR3 bases are TGCGCCAGCAGCCAAGACCCCGCAGGGTTGGTCTCTGGGGCCAACGTCCTGACTTTC. Residues: CASSQDPAGLVSGANVLTF.

The rearrangement links TRBV5-1 to TRBJ2-7; 7 positions match TRBD2. This CDR3 has 14 residues. The V gene end was trimmed by 4 bases and the J gene end by 5 bases; junction bases not matched to a gene: 9. Germline CDR1 reads SGHRS; CDR2 reads YFSETQ. For the CDR3, the DNA is TGCGCCAGCAGCGAGGCAGCAGCGGGGAACGAGCAGTACTTC. It translates to CASSEAAAGNEQYF. The whole variable domain, filled in from reference TRBV5-1 and TRBJ2-7, reads KAGVTQTPRYLIKTRGQQVTLSCSPISGHRSVSWYQQTPGQGLQFLFEYFSETQRNKGNFPGRFSGRQFSNSRSEMNVSTLELGDSALYLCASSEAAAGNEQYFGPGTRLTVT.

This chain links TRBV10-3 with TRBJ2-2; 7 bases map to TRBD1. The CDR3 is 14 residues long. CDR1 ENHRY and CDR2 SYGVKD come from the germline V gene. With V trimmed by 6 bases and J by 1 base, 2 bases remained unmatched. The CDR3 DNA sequence: TGTGCCATCAGAGGGACAGTGAACACCGGGGAGCTGTTTTTT. It is translated as CAIRGTVNTGELFF.

This sequence joins TRBV19 and TRBJ2-6; TRBD2 is a possible D gene (7 bases). V was cut by 6 bases and J by 3 bases, with 12 bases left in between. CDR3 length: 15 residues. The germline gives CDR1 LNHDA, CDR2 SQIVND (reference sequence). CDR3 amino acids: CASRGGAVGANVLTF. CDR3 DNA: TGTGCCAGTAGAGGGGGGGCGGTTGGGGCCAACGTCCTGACTTTC. The variable domain in full, with the rest retrieved from reference TRBV19 and TRBJ2-6, is DGGITQSPKYLFRKEGQNVTLSCEQNLNHDAMYWYRQDPGQGLRLIYYSQIVNDFQKGDIAEGYSVSREKKESFPLTVTSAQKNPTAFYLCASRGGAVGANVLTFGAGSRLTVL.

The V call is TRBV7-2, the J call TRBJ1-2; no clear D gene. The V gene lost 5 bases and the J gene lost 7 bases, with 17 bases spanning the gap. Germline V gives CDR1 SGHTA, CDR2 FQGNSA. The CDR3 totals 14 residues. The CDR3 bases are TGTGCCAGCAGCCCCCCGACGACTCGTGGTGGCTACACCTTC. This codes for CASSPPTTRGGYTF.

The chain carries TRBV9 and TRBJ2-3; TRBD2 is a possible D gene (6 bases). Germline assignment: CDR1 SGDLS and CDR2 YYNGEE. The V and J ends lost 2 bases and 3 bases respectively, with 16 bases between them. This CDR3 comprises 16 residues. This CDR3 reads CASSVQPGDVTDTQYF. Here the CDR3 DNA reads TGTGCCAGCAGCGTCCAACCGGGGGATGTGACAGATACGCAGTATTTT.

The rearrangement links TRBV25-1 to TRBJ2-7, with 9 nucleotides matching TRBD1. The CDR3 has 14 amino acids. V shed 9 bases, J shed 4 bases, and the junction held 10 bases outside the gene matches. Germline CDR1 MGHDK, CDR2 SYGVNS. The CDR3 spells CASQTGGGIYEQYF. CDR3 DNA: TGTGCCAGTCAAACAGGGGGCGGAATTTACGAGCAGTACTTC.

The chain links TRBV7-6 to TRBJ2-7; 9 nucleotides align to TRBD1. The CDR3 extends over 16 amino acids. Germline assignment: CDR1 SGHVS and CDR2 FNYEAQ. The ends lost 5 bases at V and 6 bases at J; junction bases unmatched: 14. CDR3 nucleotide sequence: TGTGCCAGCAGCCTAAACAGTATCCGGGACAGGGTCGAGCAGTACTTC. It translates to CASSLNSIRDRVEQYF. The full variable domain, completed using reference TRBV7-6 and TRBJ2-7, is GAGVSQSPRYKVTKRGQDVALRCDPISGHVSLYWYRQALGQGPEFLTYFNYEAQQDKSGLPNDRFSAERPEGSISTLTIQRTEQRDSAMYRCASSLNSIRDRVEQYFGPGTRLTVT.

The V gene is TRBV10-3, the J gene TRBJ1-5; TRBD1 matches 7 bases. CDR1 is ENHRY, CDR2 SYGVKD, per germline. V dropped 11 bases and J dropped 2; count of bases not matched to a gene: 3. This CDR3 is 12 amino acids long. CDR3 nucleotide sequence: TGTGCCTCAGGACAGGGCAATCAGCCCCAGCATTTT. Residues: CASGQGNQPQHF.

The chain is built from TRBV19 and TRBJ1-4; 10 nucleotides line up with TRBD1. The germline CDR1 and CDR2 sequences are LNHDA and SQIVND (reference sequence). This CDR3 has 16 residues. Trimming at V came to 5 bases and at J to 6 bases, leaving 9 bases not matched to a gene. CDR3 nucleotides: TGTGCCAGTAGTGCTCCGGGACAGGGGCAAGATGAAAAACTGTTTTTT. Protein: CASSAPGQGQDEKLFF.

The chain joins TRBV5-1 to TRBJ2-6; 8 nucleotides match TRBD1. From germline, CDR1 is SGHRS and CDR2 YFSETQ. Trimming at V came to 4 bases and at J to 0 bases, leaving 9 bases not matched to a gene. CDR3 length equals 18 residues. CDR3 amino acids: CASSARDRWSSGANVLTF. CDR3 in DNA: TGCGCCAGCAGCGCCCGGGACAGGTGGAGCTCTGGGGCCAACGTCCTGACTTTC.

The count of this clone is one. The J gene is TRBJ2-1, the V gene TRBV7-3; D gene unclear. Per germline, CDR1 SGHTA and CDR2 FQGTGA. Trimming took 1 base from V and 10 from J, leaving 8 bases between them. The CDR3 has 12 amino acids. This CDR3 reads CASSLRIGEQFF. The CDR3 DNA reads as TGTGCCAGCAGCTTAAGAATCGGGGAGCAGTTCTTC.